These T cell receptor beta chains were read from a single sample in a study of Ad26.COV2.S vaccination and SARS-CoV-2 variants. Generated by immunoSEQ multiplex PCR, the TCRdb table keeps only in-frame clones and is missing some. The sample consists of about 350,000 clones, roughly 90% of them appearing once. The material was peripheral blood, obtained in a trial of Ad26.COV2.S vaccine versus placebo. Receptors were obtained from a person between 18 and 60 years old who received the Ad26.COV2.S COVID-19 vaccine or a placebo. Each CDR3 is given with its conserved first and last residue. Each record gives: J gene, V gene, clone size, D gene, CDR3 protein, CDR3 DNA. D genes are given only for firm matches. Size is stated for part of the rows, as once, few or many counts, or as a class when the clone is expanded.

>TRBJ1-2|TRBV4-2|NA|NA
CASSQDLGAGYTF
TGTGCCAGCAGCCAAGATCTAGGGGCAGGCTACACCTTC
>TRBJ1-2|TRBV2|NA|NA
CASSEGRLQGYGYTF
TGTGCCAGCAGTGAAGGCAGGCTCCAAGGGTATGGCTACACCTTC
>TRBJ2-1|TRBV6-1|NA|TRBD2
CASSDWLAGYNEQFF
TGTGCCAGCAGTGATTGGCTAGCGGGCTACAATGAGCAGTTCTTC
>TRBJ1-3|TRBV19|NA|NA
CASSPGSSGNTIYF
TGTGCCAGTAGCCCGGGAAGCTCTGGAAACACCATATATTTT
>TRBJ1-1|TRBV18|once|TRBD1
CASSRQGAYTEAFF
TGTGCCAGCTCGCGACAGGGGGCCTACACTGAAGCTTTCTTT
>TRBJ2-2|TRBV5-1|NA|NA
CASSLQQGITGELFF
TGCGCCAGCAGCTTGCAACAGGGAATCACCGGGGAGCTGTTTTTT
>TRBJ1-3|TRBV7-9|once|NA
CASSLGAGNTIYF
TGTGCCAGCAGCTTAGGGGCTGGAAACACCATATATTTT
>TRBJ1-1|TRBV12-3/TRBV12-4|NA|NA
CASSLYADQAFF
TGTGCCAGCAGTTTATACGCAGATCAAGCTTTCTTT
>TRBJ2-1|TRBV11-2|NA|NA
CASSPRIAGAEQFF
TGTGCCAGCAGCCCCCGGATCGCGGGGGCAGAGCAGTTCTTC
>TRBJ2-1|TRBV19|NA|TRBD1
CASNGDRVNNEQFF
TGTGCCAGCAACGGGGACAGGGTAAACAATGAGCAGTTCTTC
>TRBJ2-5|TRBV3-1/TRBV3-2|NA|TRBD2
CASSPPRGAGGVGGETQYF
TGTGCCAGCAGCCCCCCTCGGGGAGCGGGAGGAGTAGGTGGGGAGACCCAGTACTTC
>TRBJ2-3|TRBV19|NA|TRBD1
CASAPGQNRDTQYF
TGTGCCAGTGCCCCGGGACAGAACCGCGATACGCAGTATTTT
>TRBJ1-4|TRBV4-2|NA|NA
CASSQTNTGATNEKLFF
TGTGCCAGCAGCCAAACTAACACAGGAGCAACTAATGAAAAACTGTTTTTT
>TRBJ1-5|TRBV3-1/TRBV3-2|NA|TRBD1
CASSRGKDRGGSNQPQHF
TGTGCCAGCAGCCGCGGGAAAGACAGGGGCGGTAGCAATCAGCCCCAGCATTTT
>TRBJ1-3|TRBV30|NA|TRBD1
CAWRAAGGSGNTIYF
TGTGCCTGGAGGGCGGCAGGGGGCAGTGGAAACACCATATATTTT
>TRBJ1-1|TRBV20-1|NA|NA
CSATENTEAFF
TGCAGTGCTACGGAGAACACTGAAGCTTTCTTT
>TRBJ2-3|TRBV10-3|NA|NA
CAISEEADTQYF
TGTGCCATCAGTGAGGAGGCAGATACGCAGTATTTT
>TRBJ2-1|TRBV18|NA|TRBD1
CASSPLDRGHEPTNNEQFF
TGTGCCAGCTCACCACTTGACAGGGGGCACGAGCCCACTAACAATGAGCAGTTCTTC
>TRBJ1-2|TRBV7-8|NA|TRBD1
CASSLMTGSGYGYTF
TGTGCCAGCAGCTTAATGACAGGGTCTGGCTATGGCTACACCTTC
>TRBJ1-1|TRBV6-5|NA|TRBD1
CASSYRSGGTEAFF
TGTGCCAGCAGTTACAGGTCAGGGGGAACTGAAGCTTTCTTT
>TRBJ1-6|TRBV7-8|NA|NA
CASSLERGGLSPLHF
TGTGCCAGCAGCTTAGAAAGGGGGGGTTTGTCACCCCTCCACTTT
>TRBJ1-1|TRBV11-2|NA|NA
CASSLGELNTEAFF
TGTGCCAGCAGCCTAGGTGAATTGAACACTGAAGCTTTCTTT
>TRBJ1-1|TRBV20-1|NA|NA
CSARGFRDF
TGCAGTGCTAGAGGTTTCCGGGATTTT